A selection of T cell receptor beta chains follows, all from one sample in a study of T cell responses to AZD1222 COVID-19 vaccine. Sequencing was performed with immunoSEQ multiplex PCR; in TCRdb, only in-frame clones are kept and a portion is missing. The table has roughly 120,000 clones, 80% to 95% seen once. The specimen was peripheral blood, collected 28 days after the second AZD1222 dose. The receptors shown here come from an adult who received the AZD1222 COVID-19 vaccine. CDR3s leave out the opening cysteine and the closing phenylalanine or tryptophan. The order of the fields is CDR3 protein, clone size, J gene, D gene, V gene. The D gene is left open where the match is weak. Size values are once, few and many counts, or a class for expanded clones, and some rows have none.

cdr3_aa: ASSYSGGSYEQY
clone_size: once
j_call: TRBJ2-7
d_call: -
v_call: TRBV6-5

cdr3_aa: ASSTRQIEKLF
clone_size: -
j_call: TRBJ1-4
d_call: -
v_call: TRBV7-9

cdr3_aa: ASSLVSWDGYT
clone_size: -
j_call: TRBJ1-2
d_call: -
v_call: TRBV5-5

cdr3_aa: ASSLAGGLAGGREQF
clone_size: few
j_call: TRBJ2-1
d_call: TRBD2
v_call: TRBV7-9

cdr3_aa: ASSSGGNEQF
clone_size: -
j_call: TRBJ2-1
d_call: -
v_call: TRBV5-6

cdr3_aa: AWRSLADTQY
clone_size: -
j_call: TRBJ2-3
d_call: -
v_call: TRBV30

cdr3_aa: ATSRDRDSGNTIY
clone_size: -
j_call: TRBJ1-3
d_call: TRBD1
v_call: TRBV15

cdr3_aa: ASATDPYSNQPQH
clone_size: -
j_call: TRBJ1-5
d_call: -
v_call: TRBV12-5

cdr3_aa: ASSSNSGDQETQY
clone_size: -
j_call: TRBJ2-5
d_call: TRBD2
v_call: TRBV6-5

cdr3_aa: ASSLAGEDIQY
clone_size: -
j_call: TRBJ2-4
d_call: -
v_call: TRBV5-1

cdr3_aa: ASSQTPPTASSYNSPLH
clone_size: -
j_call: TRBJ1-6
d_call: -
v_call: TRBV4-1

cdr3_aa: AWGGRSVGTGVGYT
clone_size: -
j_call: TRBJ1-2
d_call: TRBD1
v_call: TRBV30

cdr3_aa: ASSLARTSGSSTDTQY
clone_size: -
j_call: TRBJ2-3
d_call: TRBD2
v_call: TRBV5-1

cdr3_aa: ASSLVLAGIALYEQY
clone_size: -
j_call: TRBJ2-7
d_call: TRBD2
v_call: TRBV7-2

cdr3_aa: ASSLGGGYEQY
clone_size: -
j_call: TRBJ2-7
d_call: -
v_call: TRBV7-2

cdr3_aa: ASSPLVGSGELF
clone_size: -
j_call: TRBJ2-2
d_call: -
v_call: TRBV18